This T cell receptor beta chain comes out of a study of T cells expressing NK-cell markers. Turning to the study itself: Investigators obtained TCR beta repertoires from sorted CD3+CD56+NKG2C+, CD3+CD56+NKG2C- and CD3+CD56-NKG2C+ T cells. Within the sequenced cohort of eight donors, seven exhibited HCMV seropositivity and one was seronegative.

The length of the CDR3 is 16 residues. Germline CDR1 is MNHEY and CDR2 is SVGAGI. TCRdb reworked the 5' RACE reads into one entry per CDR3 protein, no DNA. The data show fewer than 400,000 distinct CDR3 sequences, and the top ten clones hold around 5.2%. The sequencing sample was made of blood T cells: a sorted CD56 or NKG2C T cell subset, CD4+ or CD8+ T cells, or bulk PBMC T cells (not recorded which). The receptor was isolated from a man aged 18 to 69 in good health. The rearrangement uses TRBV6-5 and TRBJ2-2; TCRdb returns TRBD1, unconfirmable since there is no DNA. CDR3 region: CASSSPSTANTGELFF.